A selection of T cell receptor beta chains follows, all from one sample in a study of blood T cell repertoires in COVID-19. TCRdb keeps only in-frame clones here, not all; method: immunoSEQ multiplex PCR. The sample has 390,000 or so clones, about 86% seen once. Material: PBMCs or T cells enriched from blood (not recorded which). The receptor set was obtained from a woman aged 45-65 years who had recovered from COVID-19. CDR3s include the opening cysteine and the closing phenylalanine or tryptophan. A D gene is named only where the DNA matches it firmly. Clone size, where shown, is once, few, many, or a class for clones that have expanded.

V gene: TRBV30; clone size: -; J gene: TRBJ1-6; D gene: -; CDR3 length: 11; CDR3 DNA: TGTGCCTGGAGTGAGAGTTCACCCCTCCACTTT; CDR3 protein: CAWSESSPLHF
V gene: TRBV18; clone size: -; J gene: TRBJ1-2; D gene: -; CDR3 length: 16; CDR3 DNA: TGTGCCAGCTCACCTTCGCGCCTATTGGAGGGTCAAGGCTACACCTTC; CDR3 protein: CASSPSRLLEGQGYTF
V gene: TRBV2; clone size: -; J gene: TRBJ2-6; D gene: -; CDR3 length: 19; CDR3 DNA: TGTGCCAGCAGTCCTATCCGGGGGATTCCCCTCTCTGGGGCCAACGTCCTGACTTTC; CDR3 protein: CASSPIRGIPLSGANVLTF
V gene: TRBV5-1; clone size: -; J gene: TRBJ1-3; D gene: -; CDR3 length: 16; CDR3 DNA: TGCGCCAGCAGTCCCGGGACACCGAGCTCTGGAAACACCATATATTTT; CDR3 protein: CASSPGTPSSGNTIYF
V gene: TRBV20-1; clone size: -; J gene: TRBJ2-3; D gene: -; CDR3 length: 14; CDR3 DNA: TGCAGTGCCAGTCGAATCGCAGGGTCCGATACGCAGTATTTT; CDR3 protein: CSASRIAGSDTQYF
V gene: TRBV11-2; clone size: -; J gene: TRBJ1-1; D gene: -; CDR3 length: 14; CDR3 DNA: TGTGCCAGCAGCCCGCAGGGTACCGGCACTGAAGCTTTCTTT; CDR3 protein: CASSPQGTGTEAFF
V gene: TRBV5-1; clone size: -; J gene: TRBJ1-3; D gene: -; CDR3 length: 16; CDR3 DNA: TGCGCCAGCAGCTTGGAGGGGGGGCTCTCTGGAAACACCATATATTTT; CDR3 protein: CASSLEGGLSGNTIYF
V gene: TRBV18; clone size: -; J gene: TRBJ1-1; D gene: -; CDR3 length: 11; CDR3 DNA: TGTGCCAGCTCACGGAGGACTGAAGCTTTCTTT; CDR3 protein: CASSRRTEAFF
V gene: TRBV7-2; clone size: -; J gene: TRBJ2-7; D gene: TRBD1; CDR3 length: 16; CDR3 DNA: TGTGCCAGCAGCCCGCATCCGGGACAGGGGGCTTCTGAGCAGTACTTC; CDR3 protein: CASSPHPGQGASEQYF
V gene: TRBV2; clone size: -; J gene: TRBJ2-7; D gene: TRBD1; CDR3 length: 14; CDR3 DNA: TGTGCCAGCAGTGTCGTGGACAGGCCCTACGAGCAGTACTTC; CDR3 protein: CASSVVDRPYEQYF
V gene: TRBV7-6; clone size: -; J gene: TRBJ2-2; D gene: -; CDR3 length: 12; CDR3 DNA: TGTGCCAGCAGCCCCCTCACCGGGGAGCTGTTTTTT; CDR3 protein: CASSPLTGELFF
V gene: TRBV30; clone size: -; J gene: TRBJ1-5; D gene: -; CDR3 length: 14; CDR3 DNA: TGTGCCTGGAGTGGCGGTCATAGCAATCAGCCCCAGCATTTT; CDR3 protein: CAWSGGHSNQPQHF
V gene: TRBV27; clone size: -; J gene: TRBJ1-2; D gene: TRBD1; CDR3 length: 13; CDR3 DNA: TGTGCCAGCAGACATACAGGGGGTAATGGCTACACCTTC; CDR3 protein: CASRHTGGNGYTF
V gene: TRBV2; clone size: -; J gene: TRBJ2-1; D gene: -; CDR3 length: 11; CDR3 DNA: TGTGCCAGCAGTGAGAGGGAAGTTCGGTTCTTC; CDR3 protein: CASSEREVRFF
V gene: TRBV7-6; clone size: once; J gene: TRBJ2-3; D gene: TRBD2; CDR3 length: 17; CDR3 DNA: TGTGCCAGCAGCTTAGTCGGGACTAGCGGGGTCCCAGATACGCAGTATTTT; CDR3 protein: CASSLVGTSGVPDTQYF
V gene: TRBV18; clone size: -; J gene: TRBJ1-1; D gene: TRBD1; CDR3 length: 14; CDR3 DNA: TGTGCCAGCTCAACGGGACAGGGCGGGTCCCAAGCTTTCTTT; CDR3 protein: CASSTGQGGSQAFF
V gene: TRBV27; clone size: -; J gene: TRBJ1-2; D gene: TRBD1; CDR3 length: 17; CDR3 DNA: TGTGCCAGCAGTTTATCGAGCGGACAGGGGAATAACTATGGCTACACCTTC; CDR3 protein: CASSLSSGQGNNYGYTF
V gene: TRBV7-2; clone size: -; J gene: TRBJ2-1; D gene: TRBD1; CDR3 length: 18; CDR3 DNA: TGTGCCAGCAGCTCGGCGAACTATGGACAGGCTCCCTACAATGAGCAGTTCTTC; CDR3 protein: CASSSANYGQAPYNEQFF
V gene: TRBV5-1; clone size: -; J gene: TRBJ1-4; D gene: -; CDR3 length: 14; CDR3 DNA: TGCGCCAGCAGAGAACAGGCCTCCAATGAAAAACTGTTTTTT; CDR3 protein: CASREQASNEKLFF
V gene: TRBV19; clone size: -; J gene: TRBJ1-2; D gene: -; CDR3 length: 13; CDR3 DNA: TGTGCCAGTAGTATAGGCCCCTTAGCCGGCTACACCTTC; CDR3 protein: CASSIGPLAGYTF
V gene: TRBV6-5; clone size: once; J gene: TRBJ2-7; D gene: TRBD1; CDR3 length: 14; CDR3 DNA: TGTGCCAGCAGCGGACAGGTGAAAGCCTACGAGCAGTACTTC; CDR3 protein: CASSGQVKAYEQYF
V gene: TRBV7-8; clone size: few; J gene: TRBJ2-7; D gene: -; CDR3 length: 16; CDR3 DNA: TGTGCCAGCAGCTTAGGTGCAGGCGCCCTATCCTACGAGCAGTACTTC; CDR3 protein: CASSLGAGALSYEQYF
V gene: TRBV9; clone size: -; J gene: TRBJ1-2; D gene: TRBD1; CDR3 length: 12; CDR3 DNA: TGTGCCAGCAGTGGGACAGGGTATGGCTACACCTTC; CDR3 protein: CASSGTGYGYTF